This T cell receptor beta chain was captured by sequencing in a study of response to subunit inactivated influenza vaccine. CDR1 and CDR2 from the germline V gene are MDHEN and SYDVKM. The length of the CDR3 is 13 residues. About this clonotype itself: Its antigen is unknown.

TCRdb called the RT-PCR reads again in MiXCR, with one record for every CDR3 protein. The sample records under 950,000 distinct CDR3 sequences, about 20% being singletons. Study-wide points: Seasonal influenza vaccination, on each occasion, was suggested by the authors to recruit few new T cells.

Here the sequenced sample was PBMCs from blood, taken around 5 days after vaccination. The TCR comes from a man over 45 who received an inactivated influenza vaccine. J is TRBJ2-7 and V is TRBV28; unclear D gene. The CDR3 sequence is CASGSISSYEQYF. The CDR3 DNA sequence: TGTGCTTCAGGTTCCATTAGCTCCTACGAGCAGTACTTC.